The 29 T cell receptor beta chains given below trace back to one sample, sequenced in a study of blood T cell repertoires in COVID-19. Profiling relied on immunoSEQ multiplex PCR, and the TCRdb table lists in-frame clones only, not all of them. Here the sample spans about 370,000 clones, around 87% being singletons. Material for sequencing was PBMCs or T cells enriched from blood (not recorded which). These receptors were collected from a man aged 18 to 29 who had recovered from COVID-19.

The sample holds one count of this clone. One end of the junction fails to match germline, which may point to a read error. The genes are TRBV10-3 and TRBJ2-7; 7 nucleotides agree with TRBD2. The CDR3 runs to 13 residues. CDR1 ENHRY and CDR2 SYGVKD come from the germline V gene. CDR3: CAISDGQIMGGDF. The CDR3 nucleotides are TGTGCCATCAGTGACGGGCAGATAATGGGGGGGGACTTC.

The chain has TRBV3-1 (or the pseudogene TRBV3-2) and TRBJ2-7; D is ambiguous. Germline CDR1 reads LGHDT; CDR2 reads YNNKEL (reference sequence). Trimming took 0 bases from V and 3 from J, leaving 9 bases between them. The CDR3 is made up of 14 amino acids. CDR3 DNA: TGTGCCAGCAGCCAAGATAACCAACACTACGAGCAGTACTTC. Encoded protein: CASSQDNQHYEQYF.

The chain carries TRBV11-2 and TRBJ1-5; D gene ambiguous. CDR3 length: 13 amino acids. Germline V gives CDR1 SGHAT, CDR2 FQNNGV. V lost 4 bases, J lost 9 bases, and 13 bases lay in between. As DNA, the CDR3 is TGTGCCAGCAGCTCGTCCGCCCAGGCGCCCCAGCATTTT. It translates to CASSSSAQAPQHF.

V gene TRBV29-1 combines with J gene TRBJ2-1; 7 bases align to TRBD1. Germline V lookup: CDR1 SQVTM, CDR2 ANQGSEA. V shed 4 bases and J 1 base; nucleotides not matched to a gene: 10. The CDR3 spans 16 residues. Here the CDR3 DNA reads TGCAGCGTTGCCGGAAGACCGGGACAGTCCTACAATGAGCAGTTCTTC. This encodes CSVAGRPGQSYNEQFF.

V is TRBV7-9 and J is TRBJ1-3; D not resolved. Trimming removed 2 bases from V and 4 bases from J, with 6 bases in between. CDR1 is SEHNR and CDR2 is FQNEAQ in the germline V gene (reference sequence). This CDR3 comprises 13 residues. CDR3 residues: CASSLTSGNTIYF. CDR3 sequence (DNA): TGTGCCAGCAGCTTAACTTCGGGAAACACCATATATTTT.

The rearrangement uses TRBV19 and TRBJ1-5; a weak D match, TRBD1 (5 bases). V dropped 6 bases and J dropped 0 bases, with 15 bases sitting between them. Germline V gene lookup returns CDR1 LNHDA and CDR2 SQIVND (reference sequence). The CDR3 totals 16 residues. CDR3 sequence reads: CASSPTRQNSNQPQHF. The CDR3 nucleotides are TGTGCCAGTAGCCCCACTCGACAGAATAGCAATCAGCCCCAGCATTTT. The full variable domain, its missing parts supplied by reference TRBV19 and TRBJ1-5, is DGGITQSPKYLFRKEGQNVTLSCEQNLNHDAMYWYRQDPGQGLRLIYYSQIVNDFQKGDIAEGYSVSREKKESFPLTVTSAQKNPTAFYLCASSPTRQNSNQPQHFGDGTRLSIL.

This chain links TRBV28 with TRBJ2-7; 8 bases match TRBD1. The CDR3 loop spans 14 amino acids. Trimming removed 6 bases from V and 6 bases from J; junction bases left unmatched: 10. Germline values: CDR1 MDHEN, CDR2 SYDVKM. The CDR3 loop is CASSIQGGDFEQYF. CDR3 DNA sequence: TGTGCCAGCAGCATACAGGGGGGCGACTTCGAGCAGTACTTC.

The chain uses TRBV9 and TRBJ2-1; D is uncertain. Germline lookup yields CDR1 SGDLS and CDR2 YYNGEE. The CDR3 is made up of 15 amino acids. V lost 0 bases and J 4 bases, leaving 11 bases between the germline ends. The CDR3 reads CASSVGTETYNEQFF. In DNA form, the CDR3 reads TGTGCCAGCAGCGTAGGAACAGAAACATACAATGAGCAGTTCTTC.

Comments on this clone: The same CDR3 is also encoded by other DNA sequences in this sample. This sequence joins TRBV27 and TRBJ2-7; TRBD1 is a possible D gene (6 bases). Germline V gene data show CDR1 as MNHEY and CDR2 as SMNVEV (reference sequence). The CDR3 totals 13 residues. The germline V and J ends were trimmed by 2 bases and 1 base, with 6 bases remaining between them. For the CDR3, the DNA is TGTGCCAGCAGTTTAACAGGGTCCTACGAGCAGTACTTC. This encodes CASSLTGSYEQYF.

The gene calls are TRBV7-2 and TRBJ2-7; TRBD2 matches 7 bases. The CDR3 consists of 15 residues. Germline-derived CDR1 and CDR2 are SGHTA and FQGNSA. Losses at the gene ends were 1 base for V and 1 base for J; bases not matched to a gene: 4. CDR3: CASSLGASGSYEQYF. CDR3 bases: TGTGCCAGCAGCTTAGGGGCTAGCGGATCCTACGAGCAGTACTTC.

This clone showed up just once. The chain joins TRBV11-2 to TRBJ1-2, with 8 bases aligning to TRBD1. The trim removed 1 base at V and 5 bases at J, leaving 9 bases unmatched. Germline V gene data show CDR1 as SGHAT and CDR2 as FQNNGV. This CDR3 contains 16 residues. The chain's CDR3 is CASSLGHIQGEYGYTF. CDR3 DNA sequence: TGTGCCAGCAGCTTAGGGCACATACAGGGGGAATATGGCTACACCTTC.

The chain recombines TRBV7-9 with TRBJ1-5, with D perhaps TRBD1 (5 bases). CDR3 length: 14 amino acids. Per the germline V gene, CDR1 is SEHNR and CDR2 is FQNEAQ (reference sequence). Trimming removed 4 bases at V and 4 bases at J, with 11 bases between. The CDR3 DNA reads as TGTGCCAGCAGCTCGACGGGGGGGAATCAGCCCCAGCATTTT. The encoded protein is CASSSTGGNQPQHF. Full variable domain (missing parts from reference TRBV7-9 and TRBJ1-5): DTGVSQNPRHKITKRGQNVTFRCDPISEHNRLYWYRQTLGQGPEFLTYFQNEAQLEKSRLLSDRFSAERPKGSFSTLEIQRTEQGDSAMYLCASSSTGGNQPQHFGDGTRLSIL.

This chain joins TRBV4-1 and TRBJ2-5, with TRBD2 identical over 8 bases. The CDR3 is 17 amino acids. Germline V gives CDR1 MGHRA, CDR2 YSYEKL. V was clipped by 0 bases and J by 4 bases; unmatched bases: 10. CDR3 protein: CASSQEGAGGVAETQYF. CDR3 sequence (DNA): TGCGCCAGCAGCCAAGAAGGCGCCGGGGGGGTGGCAGAGACCCAGTACTTC.

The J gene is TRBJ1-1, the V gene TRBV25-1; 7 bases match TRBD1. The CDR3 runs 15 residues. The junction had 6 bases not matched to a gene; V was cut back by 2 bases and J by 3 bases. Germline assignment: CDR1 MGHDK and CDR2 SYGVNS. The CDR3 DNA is TGTGCCAGCAGTGAACCAGGGCAGGGGGACACTGAAGCTTTCTTT. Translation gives CASSEPGQGDTEAFF. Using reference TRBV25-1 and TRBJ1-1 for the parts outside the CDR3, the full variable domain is EADIYQTPRYLVIGTGKKITLECSQTMGHDKMYWYQQDPGMELHLIHYSYGVNSTEKGDLSSESTVSRIRTEHFPLTLESARPSHTSQYLCASSEPGQGDTEAFFGQGTRLTVV.

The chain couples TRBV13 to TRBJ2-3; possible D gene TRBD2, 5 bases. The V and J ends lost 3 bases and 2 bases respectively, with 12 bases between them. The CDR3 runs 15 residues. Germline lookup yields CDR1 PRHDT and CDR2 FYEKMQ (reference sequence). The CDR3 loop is CASSFGKGPTDTQYF. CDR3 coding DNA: TGTGCCAGCAGCTTCGGGAAAGGCCCCACAGATACGCAGTATTTT.

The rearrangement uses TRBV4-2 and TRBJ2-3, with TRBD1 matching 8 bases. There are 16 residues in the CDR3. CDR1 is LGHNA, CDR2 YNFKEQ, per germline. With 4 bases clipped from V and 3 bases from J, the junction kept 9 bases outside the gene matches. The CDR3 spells CASSRETGVVTDTQYF. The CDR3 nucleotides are TGTGCCAGCAGCCGAGAGACAGGGGTGGTGACAGATACGCAGTATTTT.

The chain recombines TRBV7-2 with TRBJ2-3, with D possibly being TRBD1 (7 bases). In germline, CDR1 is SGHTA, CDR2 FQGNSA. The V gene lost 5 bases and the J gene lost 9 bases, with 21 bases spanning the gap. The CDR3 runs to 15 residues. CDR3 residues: CASSPQGGSGYTQYF. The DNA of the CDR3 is TGTGCCAGCAGCCCCCAGGGGGGCTCTGGCTACACGCAGTATTTT.

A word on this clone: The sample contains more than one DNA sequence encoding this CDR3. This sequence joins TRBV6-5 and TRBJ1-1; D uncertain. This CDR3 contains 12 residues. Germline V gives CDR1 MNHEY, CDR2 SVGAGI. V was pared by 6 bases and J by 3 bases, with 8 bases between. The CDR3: CASSRRDTEAFF. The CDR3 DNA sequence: TGTGCCAGCAGCCGGAGGGACACTGAAGCTTTCTTT.

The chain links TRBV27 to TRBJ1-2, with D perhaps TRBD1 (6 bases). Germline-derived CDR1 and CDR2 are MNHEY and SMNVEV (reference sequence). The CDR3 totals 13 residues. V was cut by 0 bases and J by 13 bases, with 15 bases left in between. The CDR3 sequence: CASSLSGGTRSTF. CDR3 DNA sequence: TGTGCCAGCAGTTTATCGGGGGGGACACGTAGCACCTTC.

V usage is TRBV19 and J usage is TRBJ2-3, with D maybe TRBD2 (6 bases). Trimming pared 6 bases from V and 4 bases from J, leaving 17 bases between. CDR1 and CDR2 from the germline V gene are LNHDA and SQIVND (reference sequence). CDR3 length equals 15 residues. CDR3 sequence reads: CASRTPGGVADTQYF. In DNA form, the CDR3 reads TGTGCCAGTAGAACCCCCGGGGGAGTCGCAGATACGCAGTATTTT.

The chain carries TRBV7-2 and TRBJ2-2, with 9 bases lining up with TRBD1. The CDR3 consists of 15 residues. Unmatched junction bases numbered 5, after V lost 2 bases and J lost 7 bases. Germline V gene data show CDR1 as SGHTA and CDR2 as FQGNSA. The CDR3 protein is CASSLLGQGNGELFF. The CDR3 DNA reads TGTGCCAGCAGCTTATTGGGACAGGGTAACGGGGAGCTGTTTTTT.

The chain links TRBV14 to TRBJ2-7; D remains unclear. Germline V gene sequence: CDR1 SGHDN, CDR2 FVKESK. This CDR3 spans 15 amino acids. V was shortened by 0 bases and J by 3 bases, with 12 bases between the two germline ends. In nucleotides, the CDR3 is TGTGCCAGCAGCCAAGATGGCAGTCCCTTCTACGAGCAGTACTTC. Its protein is CASSQDGSPFYEQYF.

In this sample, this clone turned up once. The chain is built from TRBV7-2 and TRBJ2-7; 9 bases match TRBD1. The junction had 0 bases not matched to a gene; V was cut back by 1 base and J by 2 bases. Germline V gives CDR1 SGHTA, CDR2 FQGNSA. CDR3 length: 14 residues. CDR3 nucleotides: TGTGCCAGCAGCTTAGGACAGGGGGCCTACGAGCAGTACTTC. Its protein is CASSLGQGAYEQYF.

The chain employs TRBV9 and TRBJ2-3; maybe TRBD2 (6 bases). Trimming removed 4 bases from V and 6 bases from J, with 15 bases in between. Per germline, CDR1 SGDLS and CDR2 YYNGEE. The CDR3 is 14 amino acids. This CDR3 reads CASSSPPREDTQYF. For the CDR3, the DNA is TGTGCCAGCAGCTCACCCCCTCGGGAGGATACGCAGTATTTT.

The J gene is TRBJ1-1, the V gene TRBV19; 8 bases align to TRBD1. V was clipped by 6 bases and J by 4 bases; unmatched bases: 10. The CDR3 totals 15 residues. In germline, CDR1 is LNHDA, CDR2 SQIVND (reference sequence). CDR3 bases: TGTGCCAGTAGCCCCCAGGGGGCAGGTTCCACTGAAGCTTTCTTT. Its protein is CASSPQGAGSTEAFF. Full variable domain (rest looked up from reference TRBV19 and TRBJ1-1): DGGITQSPKYLFRKEGQNVTLSCEQNLNHDAMYWYRQDPGQGLRLIYYSQIVNDFQKGDIAEGYSVSREKKESFPLTVTSAQKNPTAFYLCASSPQGAGSTEAFFGQGTRLTVV.

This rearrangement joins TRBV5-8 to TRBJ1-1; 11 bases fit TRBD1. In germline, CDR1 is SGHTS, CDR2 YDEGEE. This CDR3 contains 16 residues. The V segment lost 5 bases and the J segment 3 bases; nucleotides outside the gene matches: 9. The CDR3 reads CASRRGTGGIYTEAFF. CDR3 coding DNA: TGTGCCAGCAGGAGAGGGACAGGGGGGATCTACACTGAAGCTTTCTTT.

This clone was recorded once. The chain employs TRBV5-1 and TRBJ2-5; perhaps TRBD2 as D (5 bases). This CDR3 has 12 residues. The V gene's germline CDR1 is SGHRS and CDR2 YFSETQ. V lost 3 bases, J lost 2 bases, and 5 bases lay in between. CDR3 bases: TGCGCCAGCAGCTCGGGGCAAGAGACCCAGTACTTC. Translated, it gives CASSSGQETQYF.

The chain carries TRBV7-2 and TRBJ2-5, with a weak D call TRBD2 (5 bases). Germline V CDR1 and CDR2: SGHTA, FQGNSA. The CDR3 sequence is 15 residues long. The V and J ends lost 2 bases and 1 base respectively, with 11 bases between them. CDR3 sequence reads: CASSLSLALQETQYF. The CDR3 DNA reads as TGTGCCAGCAGCTTATCGCTAGCCCTCCAAGAGACCCAGTACTTC.

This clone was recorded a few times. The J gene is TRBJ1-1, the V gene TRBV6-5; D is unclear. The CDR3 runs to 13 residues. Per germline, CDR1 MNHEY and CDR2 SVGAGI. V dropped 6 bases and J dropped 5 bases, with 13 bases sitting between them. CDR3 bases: TGTGCCAGCAGCCTTATGGGGAGGACTGAAGCTTTCTTT. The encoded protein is CASSLMGRTEAFF.